This entry features one T cell receptor beta chain sequence. Its antigen is not yet known. Per-base quality was not reported, and no clone a single base away is much larger than it. These data belong to a study of neoadjuvant anti-PD-1 for oral cavity cancer listed by TCRdb under 2021. Regarding the complete study: Before curative-intent surgical resection, most patients were given three to four biweekly doses of nivolumab at 3 mg/kg. A fourth nivolumab dose was given around day 43 to patients without progression, and definitive surgical resection was performed in those patients on days 50-56. Under RECIST 1.1, a patient counted as a responder if showing complete response, partial response or stable disease, and as a non-responder if showing progression. The parent correlative cohort included around 12 patients, with a roughly 34% response rate.

The sample's time point label, in plain terms: after neoadjuvant nivolumab, at surgical resection. The patients had newly diagnosed stage II-IVA oral cavity squamous cell carcinoma and had not received any prior systemic or radiation treatment. The cohort was composed of patients with HPV-negative, locally advanced oral cavity squamous cell carcinoma. No culture maintenance or expansion was done, as the peripheral blood mononuclear cells went straight to analysis. Samples were obtained from a longitudinal correlative study of a single-arm phase II trial of neoadjuvant nivolumab in oral cavity squamous cell carcinoma. Subject-matched pre- and post-treatment PBMCs and tumors from three responders and three non-responders underwent genomic DNA-based TCRbeta sequencing. Peripheral blood mononuclear cells were collected once before nivolumab treatment and again after treatment, at the time of surgery. Genomic DNA was isolated from PBMCs using the Maxwell RSC DNA from Cells kit.

Study-level results and caveats: The TCR analyses had only a few patients in each response group, and the authors called for validation in larger cohorts. Higher pretreatment blood TCRbeta clonality and lower post-treatment tumor TCRbeta clonality were correlated with higher pretreatment blood Treg/Th17 ratios. After neoadjuvant nivolumab, T cell clonality (Gini index) in PBMCs was significantly higher in non-responders than in responders.

After removal of 5 bases from V and 8 bases from J, the junction retains 5 bases not matched to a gene. Inclusive of the bounding cysteine and phenylalanine, the CDR3 is 14 residues long. The kept DNA is CDR3 alone, 42 bases in frame from the first base. According to the germline V gene, CDR1 reads SQVTM and CDR2 reads ANQGSEA. PBMC libraries used mostly approximately 0.5 ug of input genomic DNA for deep sequencing, with six replicates per sample. TCRbeta libraries were prepared with the immunoSEQ hsTCRbeta kit according to the manufacturer's instructions. Sequencing of the completed libraries took place using an Illumina NovaSeq 6000 S4 flow cell after they had been pooled to approximately 3 nM. In the authors' own workflow: Raw data preprocessing and quality control were performed with the immunoSEQ Analyzer. The analysis was restricted to productive rearrangements, with each unique CDR3 amino acid sequence defining a clonotype. Repertoire clonality was estimated as the Gini-Simpson index, which was calculated using the R package tcR. Student's t test was used to compare Gini indices, and Pearson correlation was used to assess associations with tumor size change. The table comes from immuneACCESS by way of TCRdb, which keeps in-frame sequences with V and J called. Part of the clones is missing from these tables; in studies checked, under half for an unresolved V gene and the rest for unknown reasons. For V, J and clone size, that table is used; D and trimming come from the DNA. The sample data list over 65,000 clones, and roughly 90% of these were observed just once. Approximately 2.8% of the sample is in the top ten clones.

Material: PBMCs, obtained after nivolumab (anti-PD-1) treatment. The sequence is built from TRBV29-1 and TRBJ2-1; TRBD2 aligns with 14 central bases. The source of this sequence is a person between 35 and 79 years old with oral cavity squamous cell carcinoma. The CDR3 corresponds to CSVTGTSGGHEQFF. The DNA sequence is as follows: TGCAGCGTTACCGGGACTAGCGGGGGACATGAGCAGTTCTTC.